What follows are 10 T cell receptor beta chains derived from one specimen sequenced in a study of T-cell memory formation after mild COVID-19. One entry per CDR3 protein results from TCRdb running MiXCR on the 5' RACE reads. The repertoire consists of 390,000 or so distinct CDR3 sequences, with about a sixth occurring once and the leading ten covering 20% to 25%. The sequenced sample was PBMCs or a T cell subset sorted from them (not recorded which). The receptors here all came from a man aged 18 to 35 who had mild COVID-19 (a few samples of this study predate the infection). Cell type and time point are not known.

The gene calls are TRBV7-9 and TRBJ2-1, with 11 bases identical to TRBD2. The CDR3 is 15 residues long. V was clipped by 4 bases and J by 9 bases; unmatched bases: 8. CDR1 is SEHNR, CDR2 FQNEAQ, per germline (reference sequence). The CDR3 region has the DNA TGTGCCAGCAGCTCACTACACACTAGCGGGGGTGAGCAGTTCTTC. It encodes CASSSLHTSGGEQFF.

The V and J genes are TRBV29-1 and TRBJ1-2, with 8 bases that match TRBD1. The CDR3 extends over 12 amino acids. V lost 7 bases and J lost 8; bases outside the gene matches: 9. Germline V gives CDR1 SQVTM, CDR2 ANQGSEA. The CDR3 loop is CSARFGTGGYTF. The CDR3 coding sequence is TGCAGCGCGCGGTTCGGGACAGGAGGCTACACCTTC.

The rearrangement links TRBV5-1 to TRBJ2-1; 12 bases map to TRBD2. CDR3 size: 19 residues. V lost 2 bases to trimming and J lost 1 base; unmatched junction nucleotides: 10. From germline, CDR1 is SGHRS and CDR2 YFSETQ. The CDR3 coding sequence is TGCGCCAGCAGCTTCCGACCTAGCGGGGGGGACCTATCCTACAATGAGCAGTTCTTC. It specifies CASSFRPSGGDLSYNEQFF. The full variable domain, completed using reference TRBV5-1 and TRBJ2-1, is KAGVTQTPRYLIKTRGQQVTLSCSPISGHRSVSWYQQTPGQGLQFLFEYFSETQRNKGNFPGRFSGRQFSNSRSEMNVSTLELGDSALYLCASSFRPSGGDLSYNEQFFGPGTRLTVL.

The V call is TRBV7-9, the J call TRBJ1-1; D might be TRBD1 (6 bases). The V and J ends lost 7 bases and 3 bases respectively, with 9 bases between them. Germline-derived CDR1 and CDR2 are SEHNR and FQNEAQ (reference sequence). The CDR3 is made up of 12 amino acids. The CDR3 loop reads CASTRTDTEAFF. CDR3 nucleotides: TGTGCCAGCACTCGGACAGACACTGAAGCTTTCTTT.

V is TRBV29-1 and J is TRBJ2-5; D may be TRBD2 (5 bases). The CDR3 runs 14 residues. The germline gives CDR1 SQVTM, CDR2 ANQGSEA. Trimming removed 7 bases at V and 0 bases at J, with 15 bases between. The DNA of the CDR3 is TGCAGCGCCCAAGCGGATTTAAACCAAGAGACCCAGTACTTC. Translated: CSAQADLNQETQYF.

This clonotype has more than one count but fewer than ten. The CDR3 DNA follows: TGTGCCAGCAGCTTAAGGGGATCAGGGGGAGAGACCCAGTACTTC. Its translation is CASSLRGSGGETQYF. The chain couples TRBV7-2 to TRBJ2-5; 7 nucleotides agree with TRBD1. V trimming: 2 bases; J trimming: 4 bases; junction bases outside the gene matches: 7. CDR1 and CDR2 (germline): SGHTA, FQGNSA. The CDR3 contains 15 residues.

The chain joins TRBV20-1 to TRBJ2-3; the match to TRBD2 covers 8 bases. The germline V gene encodes CDR1 DFQATT and CDR2 SNEGSKA (reference sequence). The CDR3 totals 15 residues. The junction had 4 bases not matched to a gene; V was cut back by 0 bases and J by 2 bases. The CDR3 sequence is CSARDGRGATDTQYF. The DNA of the CDR3 is TGCAGTGCTAGAGACGGGCGGGGGGCCACAGATACGCAGTATTTT.

The table lists this clonotype with a few counts. This chain joins TRBV3-1 and TRBJ2-5, with 7 nucleotides matching TRBD1. Germline CDR1 and CDR2: LGHDT and YNNKEL (reference sequence). The CDR3 has 13 amino acids. V shed 2 bases and J 5 bases; nucleotides not matched to a gene: 2. The CDR3, as DNA: TGTGCCAGCAGCCAACAGACAGGGGAGACCCAGTACTTC. Translating it yields CASSQQTGETQYF.

The chain combines TRBV4-3 with TRBJ2-1; D not resolved. The CDR3 loop spans 15 amino acids. CDR1 is LGHNA, CDR2 YSLEER, per germline. Trimming pared 1 base from V and 4 bases from J, leaving 11 bases between. The CDR3, as DNA: TGCGCCAGCAGCCAAGGCCTCCCCACATACAATGAGCAGTTCTTC. Its protein product is CASSQGLPTYNEQFF.

This chain uses TRBV7-2 with TRBJ2-2; TRBD2 is a possible D gene (5 bases). CDR1 is SGHTA and CDR2 is FQGNSA in the germline V gene. Trimming pared 5 bases from V and 1 base from J, leaving 8 bases between. The CDR3 sequence is 14 residues long. As DNA, the CDR3 is TGTGCCAGCAGCCGGAGCGGGAACACCGGGGAGCTGTTTTTT. Its protein product is CASSRSGNTGELFF.